The present entry profiles one T cell receptor (beta chain) with its context. The source of the sample is a study of control samples from healthy donors and cancer patients. Trimming pared 5 bases from V and 2 bases from J, leaving 13 bases between. Germline V lookup: CDR1 SEHNR, CDR2 FQNEAQ (reference sequence). The CDR3 covers 15 residues. Sequencing was performed with immunoSEQ multiplex PCR; in TCRdb, only in-frame clones are kept and a portion is missing. The data hold under 130,000 clones, with about 80% observed a single time. The receptor was isolated from a woman aged 50 to 60 in good health. The V and J genes are TRBV7-9 and TRBJ1-3, with D uncertain. The specimen was blood. CDR3: CASSPSPGAGNTIYF. The DNA for the CDR3 is TGTGCCAGCAGCCCGTCTCCCGGGGCTGGAAACACCATATATTTT.